The clone carrying this T cell receptor (beta chain) was observed a few times. These data belong to a study of tumor-infiltrating lymphocytes in oesophageal squamous cell carcinoma. TCRdb fed the PCR reads into MiXCR, producing one record per CDR3 protein. The sample holds almost 20,000 distinct CDR3 sequences, roughly 40% seen once. Germline-derived CDR1 and CDR2 are KGHDR and SFDVKD. This CDR3 is built from 17 residues. V gave up 5 bases and J gave up 3 bases; unmatched junction bases: 10. J is TRBJ2-5 and V is TRBV24-1; 11 positions agree with TRBD2. This receptor was obtained from a male donor with esophageal squamous cell carcinoma. Sequencing was carried out using esophageal tumor tissue. The CDR3 reads CATSAGGSGRAEETQYF. The CDR3, as DNA: TGTGCCACCAGTGCCGGAGGTAGCGGGAGGGCCGAAGAGACCCAGTACTTC.